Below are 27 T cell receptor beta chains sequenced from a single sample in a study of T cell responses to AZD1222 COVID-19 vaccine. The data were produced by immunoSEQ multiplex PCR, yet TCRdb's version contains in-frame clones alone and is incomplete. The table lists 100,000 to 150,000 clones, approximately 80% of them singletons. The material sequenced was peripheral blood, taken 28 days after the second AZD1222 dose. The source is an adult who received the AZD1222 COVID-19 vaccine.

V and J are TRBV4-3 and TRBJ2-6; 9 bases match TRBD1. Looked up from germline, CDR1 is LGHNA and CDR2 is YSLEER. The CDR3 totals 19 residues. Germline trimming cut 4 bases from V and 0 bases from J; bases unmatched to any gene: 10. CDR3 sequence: CASSRDLGQGLSGANVLTF. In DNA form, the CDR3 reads TGCGCCAGCAGCCGAGACTTGGGACAGGGCCTCTCTGGGGCCAACGTCCTGACTTTC.

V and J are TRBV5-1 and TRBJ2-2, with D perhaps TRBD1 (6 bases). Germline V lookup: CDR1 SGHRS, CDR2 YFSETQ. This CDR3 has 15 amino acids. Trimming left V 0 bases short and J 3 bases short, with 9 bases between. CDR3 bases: TGCGCCAGCAGCTTGGGGGACACTTACACCGGGGAGCTGTTTTTT. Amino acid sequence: CASSLGDTYTGELFF. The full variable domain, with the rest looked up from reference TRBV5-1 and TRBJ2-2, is KAGVTQTPRYLIKTRGQQVTLSCSPISGHRSVSWYQQTPGQGLQFLFEYFSETQRNKGNFPGRFSGRQFSNSRSEMNVSTLELGDSALYLCASSLGDTYTGELFFGEGSRLTVL.

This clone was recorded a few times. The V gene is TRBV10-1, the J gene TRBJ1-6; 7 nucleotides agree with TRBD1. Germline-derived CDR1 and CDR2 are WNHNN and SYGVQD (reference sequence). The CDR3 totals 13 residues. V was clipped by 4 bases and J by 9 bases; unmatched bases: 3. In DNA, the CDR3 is TGCGCCAGCAGTGGGGACAGCAGTTCACCCCTCCACTTT. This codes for CASSGDSSSPLHF.

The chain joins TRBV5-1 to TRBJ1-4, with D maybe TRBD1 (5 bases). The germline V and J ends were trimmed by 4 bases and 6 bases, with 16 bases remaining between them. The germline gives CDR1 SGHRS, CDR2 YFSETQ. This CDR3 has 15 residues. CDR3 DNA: TGCGCCAGCAGCCCCCGGGGCCTTGGGGATGAAAAACTGTTTTTT. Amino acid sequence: CASSPRGLGDEKLFF.

CDR3 loop: CASSYDIATNEKLFF. CDR3 bases: TGTGCCAGCAGCTACGACATTGCAACTAATGAAAAACTGTTTTTT. The chain links TRBV11-2 to TRBJ1-4; D gene uncertain. CDR1 is SGHAT and CDR2 is FQNNGV in the germline V gene. CDR3 length: 15 residues. V lost 4 bases and J lost 0, with 9 bases in between.

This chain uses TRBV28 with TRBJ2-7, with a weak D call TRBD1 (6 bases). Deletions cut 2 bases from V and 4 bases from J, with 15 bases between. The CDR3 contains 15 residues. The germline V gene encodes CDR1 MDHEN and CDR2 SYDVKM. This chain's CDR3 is CASSLIDRISYEQYF. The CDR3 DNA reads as TGTGCCAGCAGTTTAATTGACAGGATTTCGTACGAGCAGTACTTC.

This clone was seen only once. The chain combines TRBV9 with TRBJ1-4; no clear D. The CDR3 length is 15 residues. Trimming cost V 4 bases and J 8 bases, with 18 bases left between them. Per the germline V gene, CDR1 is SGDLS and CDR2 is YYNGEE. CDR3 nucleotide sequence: TGTGCCAGCAGCTCGCGGACCGGCTCGGGGGAAAAACTGTTTTTT. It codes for CASSSRTGSGEKLFF.

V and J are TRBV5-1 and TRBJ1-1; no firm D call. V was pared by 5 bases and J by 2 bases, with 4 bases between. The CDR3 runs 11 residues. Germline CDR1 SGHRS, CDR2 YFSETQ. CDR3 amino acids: CASRSNTEAFF. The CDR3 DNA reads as TGCGCCAGCAGGAGTAACACTGAAGCTTTCTTT. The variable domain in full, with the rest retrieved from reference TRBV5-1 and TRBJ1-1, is KAGVTQTPRYLIKTRGQQVTLSCSPISGHRSVSWYQQTPGQGLQFLFEYFSETQRNKGNFPGRFSGRQFSNSRSEMNVSTLELGDSALYLCASRSNTEAFFGQGTRLTVV.

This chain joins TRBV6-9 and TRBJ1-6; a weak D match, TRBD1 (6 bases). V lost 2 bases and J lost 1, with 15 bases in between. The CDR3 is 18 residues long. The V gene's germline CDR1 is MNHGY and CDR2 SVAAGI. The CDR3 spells CASSYTGGGGSYNSPLHF. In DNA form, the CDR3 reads TGTGCCAGCAGTTATACGGGAGGGGGAGGGTCCTATAATTCACCCCTCCACTTT.

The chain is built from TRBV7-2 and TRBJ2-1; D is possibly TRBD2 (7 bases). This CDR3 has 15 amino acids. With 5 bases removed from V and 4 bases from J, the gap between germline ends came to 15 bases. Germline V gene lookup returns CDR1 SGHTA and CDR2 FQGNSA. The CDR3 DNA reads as TGTGCCAGCAGCCCAAGCGGGGACAATTACAATGAGCAGTTCTTC. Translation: CASSPSGDNYNEQFF.

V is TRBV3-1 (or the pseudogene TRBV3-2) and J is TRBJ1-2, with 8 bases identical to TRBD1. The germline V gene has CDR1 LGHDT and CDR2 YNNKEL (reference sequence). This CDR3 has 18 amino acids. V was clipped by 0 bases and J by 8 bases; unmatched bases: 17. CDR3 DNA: TGTGCCAGCAGCCAAGAATCACAGGGGGAGGGTTTGAACTGGGGCTACACCTTC. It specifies CASSQESQGEGLNWGYTF.

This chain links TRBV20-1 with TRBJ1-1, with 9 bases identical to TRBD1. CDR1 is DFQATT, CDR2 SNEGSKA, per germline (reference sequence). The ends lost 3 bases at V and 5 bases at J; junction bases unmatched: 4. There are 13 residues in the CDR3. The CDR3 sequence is CSASEGQGTEAFF. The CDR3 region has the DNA TGCAGTGCTAGTGAGGGACAGGGAACTGAAGCTTTCTTT.

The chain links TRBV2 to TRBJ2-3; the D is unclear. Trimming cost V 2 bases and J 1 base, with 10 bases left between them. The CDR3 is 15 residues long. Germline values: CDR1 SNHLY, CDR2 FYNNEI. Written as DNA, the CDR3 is TGTGCCAGCAGTGAACTGATCCTTGGCACAGATACGCAGTATTTT. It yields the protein CASSELILGTDTQYF.

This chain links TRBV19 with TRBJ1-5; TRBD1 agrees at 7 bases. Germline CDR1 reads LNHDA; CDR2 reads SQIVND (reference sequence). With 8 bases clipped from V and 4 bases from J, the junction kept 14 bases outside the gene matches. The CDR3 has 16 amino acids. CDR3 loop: CASGDQRGGANQPQHF. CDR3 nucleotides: TGTGCCAGTGGGGACCAGAGAGGGGGCGCAAATCAGCCCCAGCATTTT.

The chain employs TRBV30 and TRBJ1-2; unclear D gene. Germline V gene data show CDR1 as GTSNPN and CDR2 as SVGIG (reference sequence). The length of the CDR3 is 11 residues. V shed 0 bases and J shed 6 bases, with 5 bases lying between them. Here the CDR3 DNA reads TGTGCCTGGAGTGTGGGGAATGGCTACACCTTC. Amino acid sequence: CAWSVGNGYTF.

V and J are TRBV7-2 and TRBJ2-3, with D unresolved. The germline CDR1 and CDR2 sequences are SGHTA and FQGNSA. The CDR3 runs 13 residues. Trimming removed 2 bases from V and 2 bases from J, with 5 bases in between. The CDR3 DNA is TGTGCCAGCAGCTTACAGAACACAGATACGCAGTATTTT. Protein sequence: CASSLQNTDTQYF.

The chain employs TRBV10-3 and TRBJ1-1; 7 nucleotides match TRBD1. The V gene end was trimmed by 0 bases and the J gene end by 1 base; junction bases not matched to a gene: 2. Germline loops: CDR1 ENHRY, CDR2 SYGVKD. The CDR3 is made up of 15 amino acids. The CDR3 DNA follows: TGTGCCATCAGTGAGTCGGAGGGGGCGAACACTGAAGCTTTCTTT. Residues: CAISESEGANTEAFF.

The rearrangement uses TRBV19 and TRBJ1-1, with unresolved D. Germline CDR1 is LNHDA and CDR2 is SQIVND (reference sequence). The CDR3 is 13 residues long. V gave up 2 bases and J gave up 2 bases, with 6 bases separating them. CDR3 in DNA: TGTGCCAGTAGTATAACGTTAAACACTGAAGCTTTCTTT. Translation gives CASSITLNTEAFF.

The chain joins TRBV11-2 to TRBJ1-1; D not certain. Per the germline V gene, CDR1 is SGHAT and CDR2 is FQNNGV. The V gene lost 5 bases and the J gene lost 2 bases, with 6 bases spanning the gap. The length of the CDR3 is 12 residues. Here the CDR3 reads CASSRGNTEAFF. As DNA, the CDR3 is TGTGCCAGCAGCCGGGGAAACACTGAAGCTTTCTTT.

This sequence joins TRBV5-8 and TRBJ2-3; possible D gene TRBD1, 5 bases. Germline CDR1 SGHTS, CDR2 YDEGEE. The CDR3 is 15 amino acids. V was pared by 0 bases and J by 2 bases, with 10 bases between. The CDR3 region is CASSLAGLHTDTQYF. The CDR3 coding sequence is TGTGCCAGCAGCTTGGCAGGGCTGCACACAGATACGCAGTATTTT.

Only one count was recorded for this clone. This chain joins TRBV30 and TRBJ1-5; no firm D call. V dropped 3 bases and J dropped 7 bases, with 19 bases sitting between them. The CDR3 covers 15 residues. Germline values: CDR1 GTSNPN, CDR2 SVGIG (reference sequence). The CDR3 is CAWSLPRRGPQPQHF. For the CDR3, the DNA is TGTGCCTGGAGCCTACCCCGGAGAGGGCCCCAGCCCCAGCATTTT.

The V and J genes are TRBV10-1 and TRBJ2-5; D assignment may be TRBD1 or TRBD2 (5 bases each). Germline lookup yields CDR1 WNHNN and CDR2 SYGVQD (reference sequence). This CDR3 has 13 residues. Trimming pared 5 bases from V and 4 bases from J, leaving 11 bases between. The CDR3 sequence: CASSPGPRETQYF. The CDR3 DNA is TGCGCCAGCAGTCCGGGACCCCGAGAGACCCAGTACTTC.

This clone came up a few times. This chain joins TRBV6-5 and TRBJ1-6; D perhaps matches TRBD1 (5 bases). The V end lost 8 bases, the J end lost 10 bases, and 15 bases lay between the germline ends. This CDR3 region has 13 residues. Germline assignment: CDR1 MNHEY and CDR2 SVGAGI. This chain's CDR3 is CASWGKGESPLHF. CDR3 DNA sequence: TGTGCCAGCTGGGGGAAAGGGGAATCACCCCTCCACTTT.

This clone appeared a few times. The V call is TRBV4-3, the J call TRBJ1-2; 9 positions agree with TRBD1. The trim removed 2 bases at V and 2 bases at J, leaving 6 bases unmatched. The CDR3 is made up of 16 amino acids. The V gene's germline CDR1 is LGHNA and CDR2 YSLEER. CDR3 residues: CASSQRAGQGNYGYTF. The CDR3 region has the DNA TGCGCCAGCAGCCAAAGGGCCGGACAGGGGAACTATGGCTACACCTTC.

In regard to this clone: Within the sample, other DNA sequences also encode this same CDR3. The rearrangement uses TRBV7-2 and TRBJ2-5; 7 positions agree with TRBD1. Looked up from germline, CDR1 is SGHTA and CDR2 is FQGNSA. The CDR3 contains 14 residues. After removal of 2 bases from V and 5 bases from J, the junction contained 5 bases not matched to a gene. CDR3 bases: TGTGCCAGCAGCTTACAGGGGGTAGGGGAGACCCAGTACTTC. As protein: CASSLQGVGETQYF.

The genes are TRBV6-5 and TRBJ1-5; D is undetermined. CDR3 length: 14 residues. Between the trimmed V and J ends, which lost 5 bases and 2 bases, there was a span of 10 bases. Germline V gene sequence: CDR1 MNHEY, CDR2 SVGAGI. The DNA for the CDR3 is TGTGCCAGCAGTCTGGCCGGCGGCAATCAGCCCCAGCATTTT. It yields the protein CASSLAGGNQPQHF.

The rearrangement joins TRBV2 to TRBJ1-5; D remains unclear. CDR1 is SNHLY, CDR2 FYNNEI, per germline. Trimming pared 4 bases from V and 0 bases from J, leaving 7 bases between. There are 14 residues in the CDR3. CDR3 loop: CASSGGDSNQPQHF. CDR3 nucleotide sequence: TGTGCCAGCAGTGGGGGAGATAGCAATCAGCCCCAGCATTTT.